The T cell receptor (beta chain) under discussion was sequenced for a study of cytomegalovirus exposure and HLA in healthy donors. The study, taken as a whole, reports: CMV serostatus stood as the only immune exposure information on hand.

Note on this clone: Its antigen is not identified.

This PCR relied on a set of 60 Vbeta primers and 13 Jbeta primers. Here immunoSEQ multiplex PCR was the method, and the copy in TCRdb shows in-frame clones only, minus some. The sample shows roughly 89,000 clones, about 80% of them seen only once. The specimen was PBMCs. This clonotype originated in a young man in good health and CMV-seropositive.

DNA for the CDR3: TGTGCCAGCAGCTTTTCAGGGTTCGGGGAGCTGTTTTTT. Its protein product is CASSFSGFGELFF. The J gene is TRBJ2-2, the V gene TRBV11-3; D is perhaps TRBD1 (5 bases). V lost 3 bases and J 7 bases, leaving 9 bases between the germline ends. CDR3 length equals 13 residues. The germline CDR1 and CDR2 sequences are SGHNT and YENEEA.